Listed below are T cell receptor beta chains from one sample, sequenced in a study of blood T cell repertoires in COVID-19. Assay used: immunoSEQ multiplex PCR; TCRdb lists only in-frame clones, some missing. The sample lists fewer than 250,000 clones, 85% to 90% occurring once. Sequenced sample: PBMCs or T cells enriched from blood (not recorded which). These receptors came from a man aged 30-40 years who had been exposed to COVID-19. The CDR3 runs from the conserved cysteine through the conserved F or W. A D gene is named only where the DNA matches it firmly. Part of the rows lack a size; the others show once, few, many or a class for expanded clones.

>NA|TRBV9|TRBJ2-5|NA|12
TGTGCCAGCAATCGGCAGGGCGAGACCCAGTACTTC
CASNRQGETQYF
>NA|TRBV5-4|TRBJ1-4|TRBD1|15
TGTGCCAGCAGCAGAACCGGGACAGGGCACGAAAAACTGTTTTTT
CASSRTGTGHEKLFF
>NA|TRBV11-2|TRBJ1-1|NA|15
TGTGCCAGCAGCTCTACAGGGAGTTGGGCCACTGAAGCTTTCTTT
CASSSTGSWATEAFF
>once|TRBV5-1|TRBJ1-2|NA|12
TGCGCCAGCAGCTTGGCACAGGGAGGCTACACCTTC
CASSLAQGGYTF
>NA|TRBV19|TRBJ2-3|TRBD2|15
TGTGCCAGTAGTATACTAGCGGGGGAGGTGGATACGCAGTATTTT
CASSILAGEVDTQYF
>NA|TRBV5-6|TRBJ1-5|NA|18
TGTGCCAGCAGCTGGATCGGATGGACAGCATATAGCAATCAGCCCCAGCATTTT
CASSWIGWTAYSNQPQHF
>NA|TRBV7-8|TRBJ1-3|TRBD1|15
TGTGCCAGCAGCTTAGGGACAGGGTCTGGAAACACCATATATTTT
CASSLGTGSGNTIYF
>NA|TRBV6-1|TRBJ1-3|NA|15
TGTGCCAGCAGTGAAGCACAGGGAAGTGGAAACACCATATATTTT
CASSEAQGSGNTIYF
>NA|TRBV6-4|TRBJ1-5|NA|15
TGTGCCAGCAGTGACTCAGGGGAAATCGATCAGCCCCAGCATTTT
CASSDSGEIDQPQHF
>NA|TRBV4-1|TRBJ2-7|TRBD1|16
TGCGCCAGCAGCCAGGGGACAGGGGGAAATCTGTACGAGCAGTACTTC
CASSQGTGGNLYEQYF
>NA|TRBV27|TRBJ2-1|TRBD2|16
TGTGCCAGCAGTCGTTTAACGGGGGGGAGGAGCAATGAGCAGTTCTTC
CASSRLTGGRSNEQFF
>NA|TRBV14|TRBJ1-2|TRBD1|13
TGTGCCAGCAGCCAGACACTACAGGGGAGCTACACCTTC
CASSQTLQGSYTF
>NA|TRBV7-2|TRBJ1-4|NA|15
TGTGCCAGCAGCAACACAGGAGGGGCGGTTGAAAAACTGTTTTTT
CASSNTGGAVEKLFF
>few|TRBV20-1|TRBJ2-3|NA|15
TGCAGTGCTAGTTGGGGGGACCCGGGTTCCGGTACGCAGTATTTT
CSASWGDPGSGTQYF
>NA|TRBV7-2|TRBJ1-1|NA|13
TGTGCCAGCAGCTTAGTACAGAACACTGAAGCTTTCTTT
CASSLVQNTEAFF
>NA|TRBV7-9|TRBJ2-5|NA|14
TGTGCCAGCAGCTTAAACAGGGGACTGGAGACCCAGTACTTC
CASSLNRGLETQYF
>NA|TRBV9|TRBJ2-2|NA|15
TGTGCCAGCAGCGTGGGACTCCTGAACACCGGGGAGCTGTTTTTT
CASSVGLLNTGELFF
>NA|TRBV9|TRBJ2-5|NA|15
TGTGCCAGCAGCGCCAGCCCGGGGGAGCGAGAGACCCAGTACTTC
CASSASPGERETQYF
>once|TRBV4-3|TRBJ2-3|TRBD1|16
TGCGCCAGCAGCGCACAGGGGGACAGGGGTGGGGATACGCAGTATTTT
CASSAQGDRGGDTQYF
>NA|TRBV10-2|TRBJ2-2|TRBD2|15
TGCGCCAGCAGGACACTAGCGGAGAACACCGGGGAGCTGTTTTTT
CASRTLAENTGELFF
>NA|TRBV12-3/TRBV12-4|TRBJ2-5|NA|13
TGTGCCAGCAGTAGCAGGGTCGGAGAGACCCAGTACTTC
CASSSRVGETQYF
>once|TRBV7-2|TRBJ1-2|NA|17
TGTGCCAGCAGCTTAGATAGCTGGACAAGGGGGAGGGAAGGCTACACCTTC
CASSLDSWTRGREGYTF
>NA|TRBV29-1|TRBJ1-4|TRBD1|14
TGCAGCGTTGACCCCACAGGGGATAATGAAAAACTGTTTTTT
CSVDPTGDNEKLFF
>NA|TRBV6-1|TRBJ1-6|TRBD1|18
TGTGCCAGCAGTGAATTAAACAGGGGGAGCTCCTATAATTCACCCCTCCACTTT
CASSELNRGSSYNSPLHF
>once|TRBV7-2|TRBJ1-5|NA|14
TGTGCCAGCAGCGCAGGGTTGGGCAATCAGCCCCAGCATTTT
CASSAGLGNQPQHF
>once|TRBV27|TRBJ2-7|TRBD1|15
TGTGCCAGCAGTTTAATGGGACAGGGGGCCTACGAGCAGTACTTC
CASSLMGQGAYEQYF
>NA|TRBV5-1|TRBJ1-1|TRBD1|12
TGCGCCAGCAGCTTGACAGGGGCTGAAGCTTTCTTT
CASSLTGAEAFF
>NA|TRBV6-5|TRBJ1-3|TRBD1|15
TGTGCCAGCAGTTACTCACCAGGGGGCTCGGACACCATATATTTT
CASSYSPGGSDTIYF